The next 3 T cell receptor beta chains were all read from a single sample in a study of OX40 agonist ivuxolimab in advanced cancers. The assay was immunoSEQ multiplex PCR, and TCRdb's table has in-frame clones only and misses some. The data show roughly 56,000 clones, 79% seen once. The sequenced sample was CD4+ or CD8+ T cells sorted from blood, obtained in a trial of the OX40 agonist ivuxolimab. The receptors originated from an adult with an advanced solid tumor such as melanoma, head and neck, liver or kidney cancer.

The V gene is TRBV29-1, the J gene TRBJ2-2; maybe TRBD1 (6 bases). The V gene's germline CDR1 is SQVTM and CDR2 ANQGSEA. V was trimmed by 6 bases and J by 0 bases, leaving 14 bases between them. CDR3 length: 15 residues. For the CDR3, the DNA is TGCAGCGTAGCGGACAGCATCGCGAACACCGGGGAGCTGTTTTTT. Amino acids: CSVADSIANTGELFF.

This clone is medium-sized within its sample. This chain links TRBV4-1 with TRBJ1-1, with no clear D. This CDR3 contains 16 residues. The germline V and J ends were trimmed by 4 bases and 2 bases, with 17 bases remaining between them. Germline assignment: CDR1 MGHRA and CDR2 YSYEKL. This chain's CDR3 is CASSLVEGILNTEAFF. CDR3 nucleotides: TGCGCCAGCAGCCTAGTTGAGGGTATTCTAAACACTGAAGCTTTCTTT.

The CDR3 protein is CASSGTSGPSSYNEQFF. As DNA, the CDR3 is TGTGCCAGCAGCGGAACTAGCGGTCCAAGCTCCTACAATGAGCAGTTCTTC. The chain has TRBV5-4 and TRBJ2-1; 8 nucleotides match TRBD2. CDR1 SGHNT and CDR2 YYREEE come from the germline V gene (reference sequence). The CDR3 has 17 amino acids. Losses at the gene ends were 4 bases for V and 0 bases for J; bases not matched to a gene: 9.